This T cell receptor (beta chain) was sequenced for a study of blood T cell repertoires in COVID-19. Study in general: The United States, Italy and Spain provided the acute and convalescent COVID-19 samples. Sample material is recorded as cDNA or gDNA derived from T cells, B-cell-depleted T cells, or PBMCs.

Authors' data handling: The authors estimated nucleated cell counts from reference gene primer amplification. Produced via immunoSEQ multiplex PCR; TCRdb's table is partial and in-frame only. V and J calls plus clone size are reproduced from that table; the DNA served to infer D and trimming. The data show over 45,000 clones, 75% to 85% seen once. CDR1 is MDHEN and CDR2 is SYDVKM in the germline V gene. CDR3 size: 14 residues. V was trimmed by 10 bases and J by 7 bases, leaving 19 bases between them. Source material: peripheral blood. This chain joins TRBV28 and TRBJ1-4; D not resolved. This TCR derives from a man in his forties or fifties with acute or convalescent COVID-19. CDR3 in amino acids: CATTTTRSIEKLFF. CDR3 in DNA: TGTGCCACCACCACGACACGTTCTATTGAAAAACTGTTTTTT.